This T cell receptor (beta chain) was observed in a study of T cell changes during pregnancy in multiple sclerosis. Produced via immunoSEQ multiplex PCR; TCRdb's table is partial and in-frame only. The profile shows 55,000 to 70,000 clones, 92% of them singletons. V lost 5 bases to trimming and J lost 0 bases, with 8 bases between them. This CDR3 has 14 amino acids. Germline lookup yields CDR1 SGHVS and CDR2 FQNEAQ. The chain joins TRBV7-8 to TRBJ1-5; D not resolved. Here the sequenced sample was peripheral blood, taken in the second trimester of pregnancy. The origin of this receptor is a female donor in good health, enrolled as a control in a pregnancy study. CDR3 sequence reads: CASSRHSSNQPQHF. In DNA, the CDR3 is TGTGCCAGCAGCCGCCACAGTAGCAATCAGCCCCAGCATTTT.